This T cell receptor (beta chain) was identified in a study of CD8 T cells in ankylosing spondylitis (TCRdb year 2017). Regarding the study in general: The study profiled T cell receptor beta repertoires in healthy donors and ankylosing spondylitis patients to find disease-linked TCR variants. In total, the full study cohort was made up of roughly 100 healthy donors and more than 20 ankylosing spondylitis patients. Peripheral blood was sampled, and synovial fluid was additionally collected from ankylosing spondylitis patients.

Sequenced on an Illumina HiSeq 2500. Quantitative 5'-RACE with molecular barcodes was used to prepare TCR beta libraries. Turning to the authors' computational methods: A new computational method, built on a probabilistic model of VDJ rearrangement, was used to identify disease-linked TCR variants. TCRdb cleaned the public reads at Q25 with fastp, built clones with MiXCR and kept in-frame beta chains. Rows with one shared CDR3 protein collapse into an entry with the most common genes and DNA. The V and J calls reflect TCRdb's pipeline rather than the authors' work. In all, the sample holds 200,000 to 250,000 distinct CDR3 sequences, and 9.5% to 12% of those were seen once. The top ten clones comprise roughly 6.8% of the sample. The germline V gene gives CDR1 as MDHEN and CDR2 as SYDVKM. A distance of 6 bases separates the germline ends of V and J, which lose 0 bases and 4 bases respectively. There are 14 amino acids in the CDR3, from cysteine to phenylalanine inclusive. Only CDR3 DNA remains: 42 bases, in frame from the first base.

The paper as a whole reports these results and caveats: Blood from ankylosing spondylitis patients appeared to be characterized by a TCR beta motif composed of about eight highly homologous amino acid variants. The disease-linked clones were reported as significantly enriched in matched synovial fluid samples from ankylosing spondylitis patients. A CD8+ phenotype was shown by the disease-linked clones, which were found at relatively low frequencies in peripheral blood. Some motif variants were previously reported in synovial fluid and blood of reactive arthritis patients, suggesting common disease-initiation mechanisms.

This clonotype was seen repeatedly, ten times or more. What antigen it recognizes has not been identified. Base quality data are lacking; no much larger clone is found one base away. The receptor chain draws on TRBV28 and TRBJ1-4; confidence is insufficient to name the D gene. The sequenced sample was blood, either unsorted or a sorted T cell fraction (not recorded which). The sequence was collected from a male donor with ankylosing spondylitis or in good health (not recorded which). In nucleotide form, the sequence is TGTGCCAGCAGTTTATGGTCGAATAATGAAAAACTGTTTTTT. Translated, this is CASSLWSNNEKLFF.